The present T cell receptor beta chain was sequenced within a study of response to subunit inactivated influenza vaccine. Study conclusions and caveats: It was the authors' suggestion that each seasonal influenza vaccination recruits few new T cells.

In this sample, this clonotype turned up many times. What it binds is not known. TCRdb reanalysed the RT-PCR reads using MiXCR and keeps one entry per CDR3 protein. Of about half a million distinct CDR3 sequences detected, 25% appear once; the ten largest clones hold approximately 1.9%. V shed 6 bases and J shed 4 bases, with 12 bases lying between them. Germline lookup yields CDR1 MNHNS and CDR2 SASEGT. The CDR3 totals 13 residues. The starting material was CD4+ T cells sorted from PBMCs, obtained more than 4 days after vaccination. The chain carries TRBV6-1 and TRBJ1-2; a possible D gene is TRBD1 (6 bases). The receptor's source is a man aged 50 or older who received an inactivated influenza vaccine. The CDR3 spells CASSPGQIYGYTF. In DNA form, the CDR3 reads TGTGCCAGCAGCCCCGGACAGATCTATGGCTACACCTTC.